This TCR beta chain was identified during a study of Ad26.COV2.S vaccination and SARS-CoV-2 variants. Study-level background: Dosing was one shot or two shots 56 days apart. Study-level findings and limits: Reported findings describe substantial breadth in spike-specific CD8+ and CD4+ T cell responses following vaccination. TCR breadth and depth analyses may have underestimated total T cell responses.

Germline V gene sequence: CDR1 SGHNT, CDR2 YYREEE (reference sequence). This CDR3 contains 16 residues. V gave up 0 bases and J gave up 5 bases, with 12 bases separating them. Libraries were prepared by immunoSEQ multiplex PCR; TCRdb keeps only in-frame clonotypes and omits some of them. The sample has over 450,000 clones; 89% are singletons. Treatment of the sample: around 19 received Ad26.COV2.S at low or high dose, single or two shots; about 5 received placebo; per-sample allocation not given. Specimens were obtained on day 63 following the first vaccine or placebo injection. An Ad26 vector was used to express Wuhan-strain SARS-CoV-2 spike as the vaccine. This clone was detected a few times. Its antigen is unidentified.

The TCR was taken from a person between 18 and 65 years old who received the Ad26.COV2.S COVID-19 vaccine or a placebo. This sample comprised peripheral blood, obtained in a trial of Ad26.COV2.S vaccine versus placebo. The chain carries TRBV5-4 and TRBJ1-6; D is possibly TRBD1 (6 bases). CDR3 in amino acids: CASSLVGQTHNSPLHF. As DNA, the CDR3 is TGTGCCAGCAGCTTGGTGGGACAAACCCATAATTCACCCCTCCACTTT.